These T cell receptor beta chains were read from a single sample in a study of OX40 agonist ivuxolimab in advanced cancers. Sequencing was performed with immunoSEQ multiplex PCR; in TCRdb, only in-frame clones are kept and a portion is missing. The sample gives some 68,000 clones, around 90% of which show up once; around 0.97% is in the top ten. The input for sequencing was CD4+ or CD8+ T cells sorted from blood, taken in a trial of the OX40 agonist ivuxolimab. These TCRs come from an adult with an advanced solid tumor such as melanoma, head and neck, liver or kidney cancer. Both conserved end residues are part of each CDR3. Fields, in order: V gene, J gene, CDR3 protein.

V: TRBV5-4; J: TRBJ1-2; CDR3: CASSPQRANYGYTF
V: TRBV6-5; J: TRBJ1-3; CDR3: CASSYFAGTGNTIYF
V: TRBV7-9; J: TRBJ1-1; CDR3: CASSSSGATNTEAFF
V: TRBV5-1; J: TRBJ2-5; CDR3: CASWGMQGLQETQYF
V: TRBV27; J: TRBJ2-7; CDR3: CASSRGVLAGYEQYF
V: TRBV19; J: TRBJ1-5; CDR3: CASSMIQDFNQPQHF
V: TRBV9; J: TRBJ2-1; CDR3: CASSTGWASNEQFF
V: TRBV11-3; J: TRBJ2-5; CDR3: CASTIGAITKETQYF
V: TRBV2; J: TRBJ2-3; CDR3: CASSEMGSLSTDTQYF
V: TRBV5-1; J: TRBJ2-7; CDR3: CASSLRSQGVNRNDFYEQYF
V: TRBV19; J: TRBJ2-5; CDR3: CASSIREGETQYF
V: TRBV11-3; J: TRBJ1-1; CDR3: CASSFSPGRSTEAFF
V: TRBV5-4; J: TRBJ2-7; CDR3: CATKRGAELKQYF
V: TRBV28; J: TRBJ1-4; CDR3: CASSRRVSTNEKLFF
V: TRBV5-6; J: TRBJ1-3; CDR3: CASSLVSSGNTIYF
V: TRBV18; J: TRBJ2-3; CDR3: CASSSITATDTQYF
V: TRBV10-3; J: TRBJ2-7; CDR3: CAISASSGLGYEQYF
V: TRBV28; J: TRBJ1-1; CDR3: CASSLLPATAEAFF
V: TRBV7-2; J: TRBJ2-3; CDR3: CASRGGLAGGTDTQYF
V: TRBV7-9; J: TRBJ2-1; CDR3: CASSQVSGTYNEQFF
V: TRBV19; J: TRBJ2-2; CDR3: CASSIDRGGLEGTGELFF
V: TRBV30; J: TRBJ1-1; CDR3: CAWSQGVMDTEAFF
V: TRBV5-4; J: -; CDR3: CASSLAGDITYEQYF
V: TRBV18; J: TRBJ2-1; CDR3: CASSPNQVISYNEQFF
V: TRBV10-3; J: TRBJ2-7; CDR3: CAISEYPGDEQYF
V: TRBV5-1; J: TRBJ2-4; CDR3: CASRTVPNKNIQYF
V: TRBV28; J: TRBJ1-2; CDR3: CASRDLGGYYGYTF
V: TRBV11-3; J: TRBJ2-6; CDR3: CASSSRDRSFSGANVLTF
V: TRBV5-1; J: TRBJ2-5; CDR3: CASSSNSGAGETQYF
V: TRBV27; J: TRBJ2-7; CDR3: CASSPWGHNYEQYF
V: TRBV4-3; J: TRBJ1-2; CDR3: CASSQSLNYGYTF
V: TRBV5-1; J: TRBJ2-3; CDR3: CASSLAGQGTTDTQYF